Sequencing of this T cell receptor (beta chain) was carried out in a study of radiotherapy plus CTLA-4 blockade in lung cancer. Notes on the study in general: Blood TCR clones of tumor origin expanded after radiotherapy plus ipilimumab.

TCRdb's copy holds only in-frame clones and misses some; the assay was immunoSEQ multiplex PCR. The repertoire holds about 46,000 clones, roughly 77% seen once, with about 2.4% in the top ten. Ipilimumab-mediated CTLA-4 blockade plus focal radiation was given to patients having chemo-refractory metastatic non-small-cell lung cancer. CDR1 is SGHRS, CDR2 YFSETQ, per germline. The CDR3 contains 15 residues. The V end was cut by 1 base, the J end by 1 base, with 11 bases between. A word on this clone: No antigen is known for it.

V usage is TRBV5-1 and J usage is TRBJ1-1; tentatively, D is TRBD1 (5 bases). The sequenced sample was peripheral blood, obtained from a patient treated with radiotherapy plus ipilimumab. The clonotype originates from a human donor with non-small cell lung cancer whose response to radiotherapy plus ipilimumab could not be evaluated. The CDR3 coding sequence is TGCGCCAGCAGCTTGTTGGGAGGACAGAACACTGAAGCTTTCTTT. Protein product: CASSLLGGQNTEAFF.